This paragraph reports one T cell receptor (beta chain). The antigen is not known. The entry originates in a study of CD8 T cells in Susac syndrome. Study summary: Intravenous immunoglobulin alone or corticosteroids were being given to patients with Susac syndrome at blood draw, unless they were therapy-naive. Overall study findings and caveats: The study admitted that it had a relatively small number of individuals in its TCR sequencing and HLA analysis. Clonal expansion was not seen in any Susac syndrome CD4+ T cell repertoire.

It was with random hexamers that roughly 0.45 to 1 ug RNA was reverse transcribed. TCRdb independently ran MiXCR on the immunoSEQ multiplex PCR reads; one entry per CDR3 protein. The table lists some 250,000 distinct CDR3 sequences, 90% to 96% of them singletons. The CDR3 covers 15 residues. Unmatched junction bases numbered 7, after V lost 3 bases and J lost 5 bases. The sequence came from a human donor with Susac syndrome. V is TRBV12-3 or TRBV12-4 and J is TRBJ2-3; 8 positions agree with TRBD2. The sample taken for sequencing was CD4+ T cells from PBMCs. The CDR3 here is CASSFSGSEEDTQYF. The CDR3 DNA follows: TGTGCCAGCAGTTTCAGCGGGAGCGAGGAAGATACGCAGTATTTT.